This TCR beta chain was identified in a study of T cells after yellow fever vaccination. The CDR3 runs 14 residues. The ends lost 6 bases at V and 5 bases at J; junction bases unmatched: 10. Germline V lookup: CDR1 SQVTM, CDR2 ANQGSEA. General study results and limits: Most primary-vaccination clones recurred post-booster (more than 95% CD4, 88% CD8). A small share of clonotypes appeared in both CD4 and CD8 compartments.

A process of 5'RACE template switching, which added a universal primer site and UMIs, was used to make TCR cDNA. Via MiXCR, TCRdb re-called the 5' RACE reads, giving one row per CDR3 protein. The table records roughly 190,000 distinct CDR3 sequences, around 10% of them present only once. A word on this clonotype: Its cognate antigen is unknown.

The chain couples TRBV29-1 to TRBJ2-5; 9 bases match TRBD2. The sample was CD8+ T cells sorted from PBMCs, taken 15 days after the yellow fever booster vaccination. This clonotype was obtained from a man between 18 and 35 years old who received the YFV17D yellow fever vaccine. CDR3: CSVETGTSSETQYF. The CDR3 nucleotides are TGCAGCGTGGAAACCGGGACTAGCAGTGAGACCCAGTACTTC.